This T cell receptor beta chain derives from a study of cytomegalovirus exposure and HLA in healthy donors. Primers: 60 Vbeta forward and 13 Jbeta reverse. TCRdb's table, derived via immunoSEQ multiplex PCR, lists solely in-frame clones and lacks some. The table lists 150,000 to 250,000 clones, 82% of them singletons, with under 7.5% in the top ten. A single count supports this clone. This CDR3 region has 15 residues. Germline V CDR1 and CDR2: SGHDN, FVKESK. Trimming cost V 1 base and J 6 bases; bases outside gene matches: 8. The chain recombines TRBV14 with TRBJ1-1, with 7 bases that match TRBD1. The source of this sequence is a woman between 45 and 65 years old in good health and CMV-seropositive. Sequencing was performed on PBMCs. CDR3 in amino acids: CASSQVAGGSAEAFF. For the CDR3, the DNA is TGTGCCAGCAGCCAAGTAGCAGGGGGAAGCGCTGAAGCTTTCTTT.